The clone carrying this T cell receptor (beta chain) occurred a few times. This entry comes from a study of human T cells and chemical hapten exposure. The overall study: Subjects had 2% DPC placed on approximately 2 cm by approximately 2 cm of upper inner arm skin for sensitization. Patients, chiefly female, had alopecia areata, totalis or universalis.

This CDR3 region has 14 residues. V shed 8 bases and J 1 base; nucleotides not matched to a gene: 3. From germline, CDR1 is MNHNS and CDR2 SASEGT. Original analysis: Per sample, the median was around 100,000 TCRs, with values from about 22,000 to 700,000. TCRdb recomputed calls from the RACE reads with MiXCR, one row per CDR3 protein. The V and J calls and clone size are TCRdb's, not the authors'. This table holds 95,000 to 150,000 distinct CDR3 sequences, roughly 15% found once. Sample time point: patch test 1, 2 weeks after DPC sensitization. Treatment described: therapeutic diphenylcyclopropenone sensitization with weekly scalp DPC. Unfractionated whole blood yielded the extracted total RNA.

The origin of this receptor is a young man with alopecia areata. Some clones in this sample may be carry-over from other donors' samples. This chain connects TRBV6-1 to TRBJ1-5, with 9 bases fitting TRBD1. The sample here was whole blood, taken in connection with sensitization to the hapten diphenylcyclopropenone (DPC). The CDR3 region has the DNA TGTGCCAGCGTACAGGGGGCAAGCAATCAGCCCCAGCATTTT. Translating it yields CASVQGASNQPQHF.